Included here is one T cell receptor (beta chain) sequence, with context. Its target is not known. The sample originates from a study of cytomegalovirus exposure and HLA in healthy donors. Study results and limitations: The likely explanation for a cluster of highly shared sequence variants was sequencing artifact. The study labeled about 160 TCR beta chains cytomegalovirus-associated. Productive status was seen about 87% or about 30% of the time for most TCR beta V segments in an earlier analysis.

Researchers ran the PCR with 60 Vbeta and 13 Jbeta primers. This table comes from immunoSEQ multiplex PCR, and its TCRdb copy is limited to in-frame clones, with some not included. Counted here are 90,000 to 95,000 clones, 78% occurring once; the ten biggest clones make up 4.4%. This clonotype was sampled from a male donor in good health and CMV-seropositive. Sequencing was carried out using PBMCs.

CDR3 residues: CASTQAPIQGLSSGNTIYF. CDR3 nucleotide sequence: TGTGCCAGTACACAAGCTCCTATACAGGGCCTGAGCTCTGGAAACACCATATATTTT. The chain has TRBV19 and TRBJ1-3, with a tentative D call TRBD1 (6 bases). V was cut by 7 bases and J by 0 bases, with 25 bases left in between. This CDR3 spans 19 amino acids. In germline, CDR1 is LNHDA, CDR2 SQIVND (reference sequence).